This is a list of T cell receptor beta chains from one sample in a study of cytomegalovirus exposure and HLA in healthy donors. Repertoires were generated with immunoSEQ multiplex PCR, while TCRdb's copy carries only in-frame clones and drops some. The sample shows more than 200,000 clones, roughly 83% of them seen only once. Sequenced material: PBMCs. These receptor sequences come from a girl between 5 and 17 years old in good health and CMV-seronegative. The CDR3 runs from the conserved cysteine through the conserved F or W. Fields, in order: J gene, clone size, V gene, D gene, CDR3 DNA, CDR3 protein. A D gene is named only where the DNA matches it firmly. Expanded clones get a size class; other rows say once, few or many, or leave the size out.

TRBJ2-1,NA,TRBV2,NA,TGTGCCAGCTTCCCCCTCAGCTCCTACAATGAGCAGTTCTTC,CASFPLSSYNEQFF
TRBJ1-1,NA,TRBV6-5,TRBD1,TGTGCCAGCAGGAACGACAGGGTAAAAGCTTTCTTT,CASRNDRVKAFF
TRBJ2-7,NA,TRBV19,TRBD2,TGTGCCAGTAGTACCACTTTGACTAGCGGGTTGCCTCCCGAGCAGTACTTC,CASSTTLTSGLPPEQYF
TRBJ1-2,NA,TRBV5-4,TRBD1,TGTGCCAGCAGCTCTCCGACAGGGACTAACTATGGCTACACCTTC,CASSSPTGTNYGYTF
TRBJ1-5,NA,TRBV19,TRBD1,TGTGCCAGTAGCCGACGGGGGTGGGGACAGGGGCGGATCCAGCCCCAGCATTTT,CASSRRGWGQGRIQPQHF
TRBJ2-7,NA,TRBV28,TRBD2,TGTGCCAGCAGTCCCGGTTTAGGGAGGGAGGGTTGGTCCTACGAGCAGTACTTC,CASSPGLGREGWSYEQYF
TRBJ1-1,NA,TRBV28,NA,TGTGCCAGCAGTTTATCGGGGGTAAACACTGAAGCTTTCTTT,CASSLSGVNTEAFF
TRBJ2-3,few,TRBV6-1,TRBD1,TGTGCCAGCAGTGACGGACAGGGGGCAGATACGCAGTATTTT,CASSDGQGADTQYF
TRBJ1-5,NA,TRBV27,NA,TGTGCCAGCAGTTTACAGGGGTTGAGCAATCAGCCCCAGCATTTT,CASSLQGLSNQPQHF
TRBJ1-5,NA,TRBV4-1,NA,TGCGCCAGCAGCCAAGTCGCAGGTTCTCAACAGCCCCAGCATTTT,CASSQVAGSQQPQHF
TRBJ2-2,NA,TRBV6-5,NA,TGTGCCAGCACCTCCCCCCGGGACACCGGGGAGCTGTTTTTT,CASTSPRDTGELFF
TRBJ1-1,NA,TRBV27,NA,TGTGCCACCACCCGACAGCCACTTGGGTACACTGAAGCTTTCTTT,CATTRQPLGYTEAFF
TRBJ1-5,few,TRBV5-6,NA,TGTGCCAGCAGCTTGGGATTGGGACTGGGTCAGCCCCAGCATTTT,CASSLGLGLGQPQHF
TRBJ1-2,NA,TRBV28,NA,TGTGCCAGCAGTTTTCCAGGGTCTTGGGGCTACACCTTC,CASSFPGSWGYTF
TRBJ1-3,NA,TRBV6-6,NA,TGTGCCAGCAGCCACGGTCCCTCTGGAAACACCATATATTTT,CASSHGPSGNTIYF
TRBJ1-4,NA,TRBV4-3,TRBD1,TGCGCCAGCAGCCAATTTTCATGGACAGGGGATAACGGCGAAAAACTGTTTTTT,CASSQFSWTGDNGEKLFF
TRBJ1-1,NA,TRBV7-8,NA,TGTGCCAGCAGCTTAGCTCGATGGGGCCCGGAGGCTTTCTTT,CASSLARWGPEAFF
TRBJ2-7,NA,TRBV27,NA,TGTGCCAGTACCGATACCAGGGGGGACAGATGGTACTTC,CASTDTRGDRWYF
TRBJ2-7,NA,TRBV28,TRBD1,TGTGCCAGCAGTTTAGGGGACAGACTCTACGAGCAGTACTTC,CASSLGDRLYEQYF
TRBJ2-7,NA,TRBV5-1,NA,TGCGCCAGCAGCTCGGGACACCTCTACGAGCAGTACTTC,CASSSGHLYEQYF
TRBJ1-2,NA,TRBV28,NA,TGTGCCAGCAGTTTCGTCCCGGCAGGTGGCTACACCTTC,CASSFVPAGGYTF
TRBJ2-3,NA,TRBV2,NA,TGTGCCAGCAGTTCGTATCCGGGTTCAGATACGCAGTATTTT,CASSSYPGSDTQYF
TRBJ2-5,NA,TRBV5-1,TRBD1,TGCGCCAGCAGCATAGGGACAGGGTACGGAGAGACCCAGTACTTC,CASSIGTGYGETQYF
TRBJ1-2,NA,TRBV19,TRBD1,TGTGCCAGTAGTATAAAGGGGGCCCATGACTACACCTTC,CASSIKGAHDYTF
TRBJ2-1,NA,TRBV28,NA,TGTGCCAGCACCTCTCAAGATATGGCGGGGAGGGAGCAGTTCTTC,CASTSQDMAGREQFF
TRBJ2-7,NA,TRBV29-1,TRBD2,TGCAGCGTTGAAGAAGTTAGCGGGAGCCTCGGCTACGAGCAGTACTTC,CSVEEVSGSLGYEQYF
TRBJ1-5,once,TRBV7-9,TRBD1,TGTGCCAGCAGCTTAAAAGGGACAGCCAGCAATCAGCCCCAGCATTTT,CASSLKGTASNQPQHF
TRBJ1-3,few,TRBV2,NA,TGTGCCAGCACACAGGTGCAGGCCGCTGGAAACACCATATATTTT,CASTQVQAAGNTIYF
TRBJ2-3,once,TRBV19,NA,TGTGCCAGTAGTCCCCCGAGCGCATCTAGCACAGATACGCAGTATTTT,CASSPPSASSTDTQYF
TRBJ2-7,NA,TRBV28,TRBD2,TGTGCCAGCAGTTTGGGCGGGAGCCTCTACGAGCAGTACTTC,CASSLGGSLYEQYF
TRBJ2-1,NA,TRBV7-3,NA,TGTGCCAGCAGCCATCAAGCCTGGAGGGAGCAGTTCTTC,CASSHQAWREQFF
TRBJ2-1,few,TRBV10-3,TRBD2,TGTGCCATCAGTGATAACGAGCGGGGGGTGGGAAGGCAGCAGTTCTTC,CAISDNERGVGRQQFF
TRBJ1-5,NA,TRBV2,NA,TGTGCCAGCAGTGAAACATCACCCTTGCAGCCCCAGCATTTT,CASSETSPLQPQHF
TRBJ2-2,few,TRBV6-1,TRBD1,TGTGCCAGCAGTTTGGACAGGGTAAACACCGGGGAGCTGTTTTTT,CASSLDRVNTGELFF
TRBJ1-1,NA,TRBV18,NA,TGTGCCAGCTCCCCCTCTGGGGCCCGGAACGCTGAAGCTTTCTTT,CASSPSGARNAEAFF
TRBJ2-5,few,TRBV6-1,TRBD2,TGTGCCAGCGTCGTAGCGGGAGTGAGCGAGACCCAGTACTTC,CASVVAGVSETQYF
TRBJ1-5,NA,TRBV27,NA,TGTGCCAGCAGTCGAGCGGGGGCGGATAATCAGCCCCAGCATTTT,CASSRAGADNQPQHF
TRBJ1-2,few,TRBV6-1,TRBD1,TGTGCCAGCAGTGAAGGGCAGGGGGTTTGGGGCTACACCTTC,CASSEGQGVWGYTF